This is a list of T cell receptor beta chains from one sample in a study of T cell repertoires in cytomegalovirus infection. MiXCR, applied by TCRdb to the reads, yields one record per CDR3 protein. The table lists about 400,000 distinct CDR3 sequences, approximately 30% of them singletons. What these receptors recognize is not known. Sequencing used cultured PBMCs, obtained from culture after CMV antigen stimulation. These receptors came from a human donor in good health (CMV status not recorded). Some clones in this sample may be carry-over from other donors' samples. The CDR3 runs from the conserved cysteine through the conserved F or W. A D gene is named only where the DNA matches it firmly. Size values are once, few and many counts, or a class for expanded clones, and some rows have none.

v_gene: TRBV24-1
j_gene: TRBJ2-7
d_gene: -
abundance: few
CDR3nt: TGTGCCACCAGTGACGTCTACGAGCAGTACTTC
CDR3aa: CATSDVYEQYF

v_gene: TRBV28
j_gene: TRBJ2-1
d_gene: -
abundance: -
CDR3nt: TGTGCCAGCAGTTGGGGAGGAAACAATTACAATGAGCAGTGCTTC
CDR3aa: CASSWGGNNYNEQCF

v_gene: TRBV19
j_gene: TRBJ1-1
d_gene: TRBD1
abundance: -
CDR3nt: TGTGCCAGTAGTACACAGGGGGCACGTAGGGACACTGAAGCTTTCTTT
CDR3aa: CASSTQGARRDTEAFF

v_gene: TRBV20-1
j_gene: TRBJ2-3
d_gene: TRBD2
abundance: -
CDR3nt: TGCAGTGCCAGGGGGACTAGCGGGAGGAGGGGGGGCACAGATACGCAGTATTTT
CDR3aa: CSARGTSGRRGGTDTQYF

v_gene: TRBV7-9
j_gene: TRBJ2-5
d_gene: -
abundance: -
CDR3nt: TGTGCCAGCCCCAGAGAGACAGACCAAGAGACCCAGTACTTC
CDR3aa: CASPRETDQETQYF

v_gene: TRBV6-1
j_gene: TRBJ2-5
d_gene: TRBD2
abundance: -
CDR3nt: TGTGCCAGCAGTCAAACGCTGGGAGCGGGAGTACAAGAGACCCAGTACTTC
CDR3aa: CASSQTLGAGVQETQYF

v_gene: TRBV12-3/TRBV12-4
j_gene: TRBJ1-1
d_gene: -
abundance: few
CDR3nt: TGTGCCAGCAGTTCTGGACCCGTGAACACTGAAGCTTTCTTT
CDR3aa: CASSSGPVNTEAFF

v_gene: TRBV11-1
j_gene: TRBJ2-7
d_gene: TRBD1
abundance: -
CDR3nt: TGTGCCAGCAGCTTTCGGGACAGCTACTACGAGCAGTACTTC
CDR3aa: CASSFRDSYYEQYF

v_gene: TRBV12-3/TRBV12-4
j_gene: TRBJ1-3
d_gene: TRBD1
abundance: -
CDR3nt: TGTGCCAGCAGACGTTCCTGGACAGGGGCTGGAAACACCATATATTTT
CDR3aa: CASRRSWTGAGNTIYF

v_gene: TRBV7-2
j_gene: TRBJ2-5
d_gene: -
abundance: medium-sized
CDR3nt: TGTGCCAGCAGCTCCCAGGAGACCCAGTACTTC
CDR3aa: CASSSQETQYF

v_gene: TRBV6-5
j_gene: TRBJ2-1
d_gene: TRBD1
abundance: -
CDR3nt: TGTGCCAGCAGTTATGAGGGGGCGAGGGACAATGAGCAGTTCTTC
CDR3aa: CASSYEGARDNEQFF

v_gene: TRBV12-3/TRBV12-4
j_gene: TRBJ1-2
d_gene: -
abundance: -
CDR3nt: TGTGCCAGCAGTTATGGGGCCCATAACTATGGCTACACCTTC
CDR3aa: CASSYGAHNYGYTF

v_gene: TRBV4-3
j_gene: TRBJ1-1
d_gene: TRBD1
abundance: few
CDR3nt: TGCGCCAGCAGCCAAGGTGACAGGGGGCAAGCTTTCTTT
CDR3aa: CASSQGDRGQAFF

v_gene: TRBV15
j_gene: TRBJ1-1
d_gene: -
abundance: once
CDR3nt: TGTGCCACTTCAAGGGGTGACTTCATGAACACTGAAGCTTTCTTT
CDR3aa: CATSRGDFMNTEAFF

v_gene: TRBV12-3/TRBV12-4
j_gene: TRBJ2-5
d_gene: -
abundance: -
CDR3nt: TGTGCCAGCAGTTTAGCGGAATCGAGTGTCAAGACCCAGTACTTC
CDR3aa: CASSLAESSVKTQYF

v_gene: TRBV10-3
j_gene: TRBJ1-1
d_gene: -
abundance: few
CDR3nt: TGTGCCATCAGTGAGTCGGGAAGGGAGGGGACCACTGAAGCTTTCTTT
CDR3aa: CAISESGREGTTEAFF

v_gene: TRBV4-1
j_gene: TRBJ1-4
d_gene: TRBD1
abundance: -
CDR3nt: TGTGCCAGCAGCCAGGAAACTCAGGGACAGCGGATGAATGAAAAACTGTTTTTT
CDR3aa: CASSQETQGQRMNEKLFF

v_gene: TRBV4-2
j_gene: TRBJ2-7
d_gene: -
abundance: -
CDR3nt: TGTGCCAGCAGCCAAGATCCTCTGGTTAGCATGTACGAGCAGTACTTC
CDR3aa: CASSQDPLVSMYEQYF

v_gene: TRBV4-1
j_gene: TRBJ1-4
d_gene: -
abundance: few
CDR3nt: TGCGCCAGCAGCCAACCTTCACTTCCCGGGGTCTTGTTTTTT
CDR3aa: CASSQPSLPGVLFF

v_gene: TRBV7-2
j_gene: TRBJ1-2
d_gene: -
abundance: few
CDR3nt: TGTGCCAGCAGCTTAGGTACAGCGTTGGTTGGCTACACCTTC
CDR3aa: CASSLGTALVGYTF

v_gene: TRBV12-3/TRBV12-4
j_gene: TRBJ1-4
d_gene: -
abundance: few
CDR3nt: TGTGCCAGCAGTCCATGGGCCTCCTTGAGGTTTGAAAAACTGTTTTTT
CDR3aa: CASSPWASLRFEKLFF

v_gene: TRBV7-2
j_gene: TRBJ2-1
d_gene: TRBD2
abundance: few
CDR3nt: TGTGCCAGCAGCTTAGATTCCCCCTCGGGTTTAGCCCTCAGCGGGAGGGCCATCCAGCAGTTCTTC
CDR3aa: CASSLDSPSGLALSGRAIQQFF

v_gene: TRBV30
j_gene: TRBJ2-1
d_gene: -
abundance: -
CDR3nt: TGTGGAGGGGGTAAACCTTACAATGAGCAGTTCTTC
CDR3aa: CGGGKPYNEQFF

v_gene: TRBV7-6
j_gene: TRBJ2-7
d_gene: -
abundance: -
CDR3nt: TGTGCCAGCAGCTTAGTCGACGGCTCCTACGAGCAGTACTTC
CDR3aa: CASSLVDGSYEQYF

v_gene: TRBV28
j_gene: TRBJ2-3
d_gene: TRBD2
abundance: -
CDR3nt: TGTGCCAGCAGCAAATCGACTAGCGGGAGTGGTGGAGATACGCAGTATTTT
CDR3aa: CASSKSTSGSGGDTQYF

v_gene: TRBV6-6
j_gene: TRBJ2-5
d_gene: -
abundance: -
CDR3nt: TGTGCCAGCAGTTACAACGGACGGGAAGGAGAGACCCAGTACTTC
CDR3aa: CASSYNGREGETQYF

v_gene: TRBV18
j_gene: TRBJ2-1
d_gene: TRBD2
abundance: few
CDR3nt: TGTGCCAGCTCACCAACCATGACTAGCGGGAGTAAAGGATCCTACAATGAGCAGTTCTTC
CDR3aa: CASSPTMTSGSKGSYNEQFF

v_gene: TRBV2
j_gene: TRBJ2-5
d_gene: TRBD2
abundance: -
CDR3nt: TGTGCCAGCAAAACAGCGGGGCCCTCGGAGACCCAGTACTTC
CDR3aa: CASKTAGPSETQYF

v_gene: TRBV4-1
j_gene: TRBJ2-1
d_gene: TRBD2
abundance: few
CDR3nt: TGCGCCAGCAGCCAACGTACCGGGACTAGCGGGTTCTATGAGCAGTTCTTC
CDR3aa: CASSQRTGTSGFYEQFF

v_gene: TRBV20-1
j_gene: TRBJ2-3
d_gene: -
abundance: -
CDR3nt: TGCAGTGCTAGAGCCAGCGGGTACCCTAGCACAGATACGCAGTATTTT
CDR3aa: CSARASGYPSTDTQYF

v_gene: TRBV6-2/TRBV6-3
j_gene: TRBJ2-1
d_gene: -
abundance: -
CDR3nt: TGTGCCAGCAGTTACAATCGGTTGGGTCCCACCTCCTACAATGAGCAGTTCTTC
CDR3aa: CASSYNRLGPTSYNEQFF

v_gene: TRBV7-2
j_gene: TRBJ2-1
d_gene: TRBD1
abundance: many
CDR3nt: TGTGCCAGCAGCTTAGACAGGGGCCTAGGGTCCCTATTCTTC
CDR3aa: CASSLDRGLGSLFF

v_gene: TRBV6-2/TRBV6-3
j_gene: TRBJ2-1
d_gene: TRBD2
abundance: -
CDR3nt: TGTGCCAGCAGTTACTCGAGTTTGGTGGGAGGGTACAATGAGCAGTTCTTC
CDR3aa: CASSYSSLVGGYNEQFF

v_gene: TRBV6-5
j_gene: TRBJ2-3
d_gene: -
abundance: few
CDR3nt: TGTGCCAGCAGCTCCAGGACAGTGACCGATACGCAGTATTTT
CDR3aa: CASSSRTVTDTQYF

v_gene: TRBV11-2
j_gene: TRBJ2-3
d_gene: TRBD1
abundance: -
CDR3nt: TGTGCCAGCAGCTTAGACGCCTCGGGAACAGGGGGCACAGATACGCAGTATTTT
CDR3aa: CASSLDASGTGGTDTQYF

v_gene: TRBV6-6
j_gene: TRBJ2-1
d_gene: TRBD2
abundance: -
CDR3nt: TGTGCCAGCAGCTCGGGACTAGAGCCCTACAATGAGCAGTTCTTC
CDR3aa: CASSSGLEPYNEQFF

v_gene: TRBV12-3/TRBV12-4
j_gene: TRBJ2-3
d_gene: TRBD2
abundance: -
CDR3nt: TGTGCCAGCAGCCCACGCCGGGCTAGCGGACCAGATACGCAGTATTTT
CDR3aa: CASSPRRASGPDTQYF

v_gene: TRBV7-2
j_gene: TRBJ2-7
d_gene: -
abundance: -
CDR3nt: TGTGCCAGCAGCTTAAACTTCTTCTACGAGCAGTACTTC
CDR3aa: CASSLNFFYEQYF

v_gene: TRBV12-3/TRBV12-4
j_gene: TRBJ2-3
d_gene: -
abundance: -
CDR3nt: TGTGCCAGCAGTATAGCGGAACTAGTTACGCAGTATTTT
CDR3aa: CASSIAELVTQYF

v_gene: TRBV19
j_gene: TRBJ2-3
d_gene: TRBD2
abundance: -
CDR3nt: TGTGCCAGTAGTATAGATGGGACTAGCGGCGATACGCAGTATTTT
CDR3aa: CASSIDGTSGDTQYF

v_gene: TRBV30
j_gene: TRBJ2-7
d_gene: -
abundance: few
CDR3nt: TGTGCCTGGAGCGGCACAAACTACGAGCAGTACTTC
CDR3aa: CAWSGTNYEQYF

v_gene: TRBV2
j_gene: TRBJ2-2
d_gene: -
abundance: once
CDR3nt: TGTGCCAGCAGTAAACAGGGATCCGGGGAGCTGTTTTTT
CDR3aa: CASSKQGSGELFF

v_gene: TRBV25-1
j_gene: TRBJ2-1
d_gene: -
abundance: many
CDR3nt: TGTGCCAGCAGTGAACAGGGCTCCTACAATGAGCAGTTCTTC
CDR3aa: CASSEQGSYNEQFF

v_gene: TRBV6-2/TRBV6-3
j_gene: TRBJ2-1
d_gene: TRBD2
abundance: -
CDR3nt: TGTGCCAGCAGTTCGTGGACTAGCGGGTATATTGAGCAGTTCTTC
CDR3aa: CASSSWTSGYIEQFF

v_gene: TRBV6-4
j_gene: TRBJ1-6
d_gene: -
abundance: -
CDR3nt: TGTGCCAGCAGACTCAGATCCTATAATTCACCCCTCCACTTT
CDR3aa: CASRLRSYNSPLHF

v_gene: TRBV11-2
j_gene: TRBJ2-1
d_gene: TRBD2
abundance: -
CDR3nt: TGTGCCAGCAGCTTAGGGGGAGGGCAGGGCCCACCCGGCTCCTACAATGAGCAGTTCTTC
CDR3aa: CASSLGGGQGPPGSYNEQFF

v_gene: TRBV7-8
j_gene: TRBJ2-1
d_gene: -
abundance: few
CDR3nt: TGTGCCAGCAGCTTAGGTAGTACGGGAGTGGGTTACAATGAGCAGTTCTTC
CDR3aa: CASSLGSTGVGYNEQFF